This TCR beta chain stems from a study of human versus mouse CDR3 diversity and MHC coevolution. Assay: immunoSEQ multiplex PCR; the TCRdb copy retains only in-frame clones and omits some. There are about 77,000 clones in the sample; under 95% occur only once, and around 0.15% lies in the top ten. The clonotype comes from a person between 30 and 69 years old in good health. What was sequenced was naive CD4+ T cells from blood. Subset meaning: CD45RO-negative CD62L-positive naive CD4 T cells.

This chain's CDR3 is CAWSPSGGGNTEAFF. The DNA of the CDR3 is TGTGCCTGGAGCCCGTCTGGGGGGGGGAACACTGAAGCTTTCTTT. This rearrangement joins TRBV30 to TRBJ1-1; possible D gene TRBD1, 5 bases. V was shortened by 3 bases and J by 1 base, with 15 bases between the two germline ends. Germline assignment: CDR1 GTSNPN and CDR2 SVGIG (reference sequence). The CDR3 covers 15 residues.